The 20 T cell receptor beta chains given below trace back to one sample, sequenced in a study of T cell changes during pregnancy in multiple sclerosis. Repertoires were generated with immunoSEQ multiplex PCR, while TCRdb's copy carries only in-frame clones and drops some. The sample consists of over 100,000 clones, around nine tenths of them appearing once. The sequencing used peripheral blood, collected in the third trimester of pregnancy. The receptors stem from a female donor with multiple sclerosis, enrolled in a pregnancy study.

The rearrangement links TRBV28 to TRBJ1-1, with 10 bases that match TRBD1. Germline V gene sequence: CDR1 MDHEN, CDR2 SYDVKM. There are 11 residues in the CDR3. V was pared by 6 bases and J by 12 bases, with 4 bases of the junction left unmatched. CDR3 nucleotide sequence: TGTGCCAGCAGGGGACAGGGGAAAACTTTCTTT. This codes for CASRGQGKTFF. Using reference TRBV28 and TRBJ1-1 for the parts outside the CDR3, the full variable domain is DVKVTQSSRYLVKRTGEKVFLECVQDMDHENMFWYRQDPGLGLRLIYFSYDVKMKEKGDIPEGYSVSREKKERFSLILESASTNQTSMYLCASRGQGKTFFGQGTRLTVV.

The CDR3 region is CASRINISGANVLTF. CDR3 DNA: TGCGCCAGCAGAATTAATATCTCTGGGGCCAACGTCCTGACTTTC. V and J are TRBV5-1 and TRBJ2-6; D is undetermined. CDR3 length equals 15 residues. V lost 5 bases to trimming and J lost 0 bases, with 9 bases between them. Germline V gene lookup returns CDR1 SGHRS and CDR2 YFSETQ.

The chain joins TRBV27 to TRBJ2-5; D is unclear. The ends were cut back, 6 bases at V and 1 base at J, with 21 bases in the middle. This CDR3 comprises 17 residues. The germline V gene has CDR1 MNHEY and CDR2 SMNVEV (reference sequence). This CDR3 reads CASSSAPLPASQETQYF. In DNA, the CDR3 is TGTGCCAGCAGCTCTGCTCCCCTTCCTGCTAGCCAAGAGACCCAGTACTTC.

The V gene is TRBV29-1, the J gene TRBJ1-1; D gene ambiguous. V was clipped by 7 bases and J by 1 base, with 16 bases between them. The CDR3 runs to 14 residues. Germline assignment: CDR1 SQVTM and CDR2 ANQGSEA. CDR3 coding DNA: TGCAGCGGGGCTCGTGGCAGCCAGAACACTGAAGCTTTCTTT. Amino acid sequence: CSGARGSQNTEAFF.

The chain has TRBV30 and TRBJ1-1; a weak D match, TRBD1 (5 bases). Trimming took 1 base from V and 11 from J, leaving 20 bases between them. The CDR3 runs to 14 residues. CDR1 and CDR2 from the germline V gene are GTSNPN and SVGIG (reference sequence). CDR3 bases: TGTGCCTGGAGTGGTCGGGGGTATCCCCAGCGGGCTTTCTTT. Translation: CAWSGRGYPQRAFF.

This clone was seen a single time. This sequence joins TRBV5-1 and TRBJ2-5; the match to TRBD1 covers 9 bases. Trimming at V came to 5 bases and at J to 1 base, leaving 6 bases not matched to a gene. CDR3 size: 15 residues. Germline CDR1 reads SGHRS; CDR2 reads YFSETQ. In DNA, the CDR3 is TGCGCCAGCAGTCCCGGGACAGGGCCCCAAGAGACCCAGTACTTC. This sequence encodes CASSPGTGPQETQYF.

The V gene is TRBV11-2, the J gene TRBJ1-2; D may be TRBD1 (5 bases). The germline gives CDR1 SGHAT, CDR2 FQNNGV. There are 17 residues in the CDR3. The V end was cut by 5 bases, the J end by 4 bases, with 23 bases between. CDR3 coding DNA: TGTGCCAGCAGCACCCGAAGTTTTGGGGGGGTTAGCTATGGCTACACCTTC. This sequence encodes CASSTRSFGGVSYGYTF.

This clone was counted a single time. This rearrangement joins TRBV5-4 to TRBJ2-1, with D maybe TRBD2 (5 bases). The CDR3 runs to 13 residues. V was trimmed by 3 bases and J by 6 bases, leaving 10 bases between them. Germline CDR1 and CDR2: SGHNT and YYREEE (reference sequence). In nucleotides, the CDR3 is TGTGCCAGCAGCTCCTTAGCGACCAATGAGCAGTTCTTC. Its translation is CASSSLATNEQFF.

As concerns this clone: Additional DNA sequences in this sample encode the identical CDR3. This chain links TRBV14 with TRBJ2-1; D possibly corresponds to TRBD1 (6 bases). V lost 1 base and J 7 bases, leaving 8 bases between the germline ends. CDR3 length: 13 amino acids. CDR1 is SGHDN, CDR2 FVKESK, per germline. The CDR3 here is CASSQVRGNEQFF. CDR3 DNA: TGTGCCAGCAGCCAAGTAAGGGGGAATGAGCAGTTCTTC.

The chain uses TRBV6-1 and TRBJ2-5; TRBD1 matches at 10 bases. Germline lookup yields CDR1 MNHNS and CDR2 SASEGT. The CDR3 has 15 amino acids. Trimming cost V 2 bases and J 4 bases; bases outside gene matches: 4. The CDR3 coding sequence is TGTGCCAGCAGTGAAATAGGGACAGGGGCAGAGACCCAGTACTTC. Amino acids: CASSEIGTGAETQYF.

The chain carries TRBV29-1 and TRBJ2-1; maybe TRBD1 (6 bases). The CDR3 covers 14 residues. Germline lookup yields CDR1 SQVTM and CDR2 ANQGSEA. Trimming removed 3 bases at V and 0 bases at J, with 9 bases between. For the CDR3, the DNA is TGCAGCGTTGAGAGGGGGAGCTCCTACAATGAGCAGTTCTTC. Encoded protein: CSVERGSSYNEQFF.

The chain recombines TRBV7-3 with TRBJ1-1; D is ambiguous. Trimming cost V 0 bases and J 0 bases, with 8 bases left between them. Germline V gene sequence: CDR1 SGHTA, CDR2 FQGTGA. The CDR3 consists of 15 residues. This CDR3 is CASSLTGGLNTEAFF. In nucleotides, the CDR3 is TGTGCCAGCAGCTTAACGGGAGGGTTGAACACTGAAGCTTTCTTT.

This chain joins TRBV6-6 and TRBJ2-3, with TRBD2 matching 15 bases. The V and J ends lost 4 bases and 5 bases, in that order; junction bases with no gene match: 4. The CDR3 loop spans 16 amino acids. The germline gives CDR1 MNHNY, CDR2 SVGAGI (reference sequence). The CDR3 nucleotides read TGTGCCAGCAGTTCTGGACTAGCGGGAGGGAAAGATACGCAGTATTTT. Its translation is CASSSGLAGGKDTQYF.

The CDR3: CASSLTGLEGYTF. The DNA for the CDR3 is TGTGCCAGCAGCTTGACAGGGCTTGAGGGCTACACCTTC. V and J are TRBV5-4 and TRBJ1-2; D possibly corresponds to TRBD1 (6 bases). Germline V CDR1 and CDR2: SGHNT, YYREEE (reference sequence). CDR3 size: 13 residues. V was pared by 1 base and J by 8 bases, with 12 bases between.

This sequence joins TRBV19 and TRBJ2-2; maybe TRBD2 (5 bases). The CDR3 is 16 amino acids. Germline values: CDR1 LNHDA, CDR2 SQIVND (reference sequence). Trimming pared 5 bases from V and 5 bases from J, leaving 18 bases between. The CDR3 sequence is CASSVGEVRRTGELFF. DNA for the CDR3: TGTGCCAGTAGTGTTGGAGAAGTAAGGAGGACCGGGGAGCTGTTTTTT.

The chain is built from TRBV4-1 and TRBJ2-7; D not certain. CDR3 length equals 18 residues. V lost 1 base to trimming and J lost 0 bases, with 19 bases between them. Germline CDR1 MGHRA, CDR2 YSYEKL. This chain's CDR3 is CASSQGGSDFRSSYEQYF. CDR3 coding DNA: TGCGCCAGCAGCCAAGGAGGATCGGATTTCCGGAGCTCCTACGAGCAGTACTTC.

This clone was seen more than once but under ten times. The rearrangement uses TRBV10-1 and TRBJ1-2; 7 bases match TRBD1. J lost 0 bases, V lost 4 bases, and 14 bases had no gene match. This CDR3 region has 18 residues. Germline-derived CDR1 and CDR2 are WNHNN and SYGVQD (reference sequence). The CDR3 sequence is CASSGRGTGEGSNYGYTF. As DNA, the CDR3 is TGCGCCAGCAGTGGCAGGGGAACAGGGGAAGGTTCTAACTATGGCTACACCTTC.

This clone appeared once. The chain has TRBV2 and TRBJ2-1; perhaps TRBD2 as D (6 bases). CDR1 is SNHLY and CDR2 is FYNNEI in the germline V gene. CDR3 length equals 18 residues. With 0 bases removed from V and 1 base from J, the gap between germline ends came to 16 bases. In DNA, the CDR3 is TGTGCCAGCAGTGAAGCCCCGGGACTCTTGGCGTCCTACAATGAGCAGTTCTTC. Translating it yields CASSEAPGLLASYNEQFF.

This rearrangement joins TRBV5-6 to TRBJ2-2; TRBD1 might be the D (7 bases). Deletions cut 4 bases from V and 6 bases from J, with 22 bases between. Germline lookup yields CDR1 SGHDT and CDR2 YYEEEE. This CDR3 contains 17 residues. CDR3 loop: CASSRQQTGRRAGELFF. CDR3 coding DNA: TGTGCCAGCAGCCGTCAACAGACAGGGAGGAGGGCCGGGGAGCTGTTTTTT.

This clone was seen a handful of times. The rearrangement uses TRBV19 and TRBJ2-2; TRBD2 matches at 9 bases. Trimming removed 8 bases from V and 7 bases from J; junction bases left unmatched: 11. CDR1 and CDR2 from the germline V gene are LNHDA and SQIVND (reference sequence). The CDR3 covers 15 residues. The CDR3 sequence: CASGGRGRAGGELFF. The CDR3 DNA reads TGTGCCAGTGGAGGCCGCGGGAGGGCAGGCGGGGAGCTGTTTTTT.